Presented here are 15 T cell receptor beta chains from one specimen sequenced in a study of cytomegalovirus exposure and HLA in healthy donors. In the PCR, 60 Vbeta and 13 Jbeta primers were used. The table came from immunoSEQ multiplex PCR; TCRdb's copy has only in-frame clones and leaves some out. The data hold about 160,000 clones, with roughly four fifths observed a single time. Material for sequencing was PBMCs. These receptors were obtained from a man aged 40-55 years in good health and CMV-seronegative.

A single count supports this clone. The chain has TRBV7-3 and TRBJ2-1; 8 bases map to TRBD2. Germline V lookup: CDR1 SGHTA, CDR2 FQGTGA. Germline trimming cut 10 bases from V and 1 base from J; bases unmatched to any gene: 9. The CDR3 covers 15 residues. CDR3 DNA sequence: TGTGCCACCGCCTTAGCGGGGAGTTCCTACAATGAGCAGTTCTTC. Protein: CATALAGSSYNEQFF.

CDR3 DNA sequence: TGTGCCACCTACTCCCTAGCGGGGGGCACCGGGGAGCTGTTTTTT. Translating it yields CATYSLAGGTGELFF. The rearrangement uses TRBV28 and TRBJ2-2, with TRBD2 matching 11 bases. The V and J ends lost 10 bases and 4 bases, in that order; junction bases with no gene match: 8. The CDR3 loop spans 15 amino acids. CDR1 and CDR2 (germline): MDHEN, SYDVKM.

The rearrangement links TRBV25-1 to TRBJ1-5; 7 bases map to TRBD1. V gave up 2 bases and J gave up 4 bases; unmatched junction bases: 5. Germline CDR1 is MGHDK and CDR2 is SYGVNS. CDR3 size: 15 residues. CDR3 residues: CASSEDRAQNQPQHF. In nucleotides, the CDR3 is TGTGCCAGCAGTGAAGACAGGGCTCAAAATCAGCCCCAGCATTTT.

The rearrangement joins TRBV15 to TRBJ2-3, with TRBD2 identical over 12 bases. Unmatched junction bases numbered 5, after V lost 1 base and J lost 0 bases. Germline CDR1 is LNHNV and CDR2 is YYDKDF (reference sequence). The CDR3 covers 18 residues. CDR3 loop: CATSRGGLAGTSTDTQYF. The CDR3 nucleotides read TGTGCCACCAGCAGAGGAGGACTAGCGGGGACTAGCACAGATACGCAGTATTTT.

The V and J genes are TRBV25-1 and TRBJ1-4; D possibly corresponds to TRBD1 (5 bases). Germline V gene data show CDR1 as MGHDK and CDR2 as SYGVNS. The CDR3 is 14 amino acids. V was pared by 5 bases and J by 5 bases, with 12 bases between. CDR3: CASSLGGGNEKLFF. CDR3 in DNA: TGTGCCAGCAGTCTCGGGGGTGGCAATGAAAAACTGTTTTTT.

The rearrangement uses TRBV19 and TRBJ1-2; D gene uncertain. This CDR3 comprises 15 residues. The V end was cut by 6 bases, the J end by 1 base, with 15 bases between. The germline V gene encodes CDR1 LNHDA and CDR2 SQIVND (reference sequence). CDR3 nucleotides: TGTGCCAGTAGGACTGAGGCGTCGGTTAACTATGGCTACACCTTC. This codes for CASRTEASVNYGYTF.

The gene calls are TRBV5-4 and TRBJ2-2, with 7 bases matching TRBD1. From germline, CDR1 is SGHNT and CDR2 YYREEE (reference sequence). The CDR3 has 15 amino acids. V lost 0 bases and J lost 6; bases outside the gene matches: 5. This chain's CDR3 is CASSLVGQAAGELFF. The CDR3 nucleotides read TGTGCCAGCAGCTTGGTAGGACAGGCAGCCGGGGAGCTGTTTTTT.

The genes are TRBV6-1 and TRBJ1-3, with 9 bases identical to TRBD1. The CDR3 length is 15 residues. J was trimmed by 2 bases and V by 6 bases; bases with no gene match: 5. In germline, CDR1 is MNHNS, CDR2 SASEGT. The CDR3 spells CASRRTGETGNTIYF. CDR3 DNA: TGTGCCAGCAGAAGGACAGGGGAGACTGGAAACACCATATATTTT.

The CDR3 bases are TGTGCCAGCAGTGTTGACAGGGGGCCTGGAAACACCATATATTTT. It codes for CASSVDRGPGNTIYF. This rearrangement joins TRBV6-5 to TRBJ1-3; 10 nucleotides align to TRBD1. Germline lookup yields CDR1 MNHEY and CDR2 SVGAGI. V lost 5 bases to trimming and J lost 2 bases; unmatched junction nucleotides: 3. The CDR3 runs 15 residues.

This clone showed up just once. The V gene is TRBV7-3, the J gene TRBJ2-2; TRBD2 matches 12 bases. V was pared by 4 bases and J by 4 bases, with 10 bases of the junction left unmatched. The CDR3 is made up of 18 amino acids. Germline V gene data show CDR1 as SGHTA and CDR2 as FQGTGA. CDR3 sequence (DNA): TGTGCCAGCAGCTCGGGGACTAGCGGGCCTATAAGCACCGGGGAGCTGTTTTTT. Translated, it gives CASSSGTSGPISTGELFF.

In this sample, this clone turned up once. This chain uses TRBV4-1 with TRBJ2-1; 9 nucleotides match TRBD2. The V gene's germline CDR1 is MGHRA and CDR2 YSYEKL. The CDR3 is 16 residues long. The J segment lost 8 bases and the V segment lost 0 bases, leaving 8 bases of the junction unmatched. DNA of the CDR3: TGCGCCAGCAGCCAAGAAGAGCTAGCGGGGTGGGATGAGCAGTTCTTC. This encodes CASSQEELAGWDEQFF.

This sequence joins TRBV28 and TRBJ1-2, with 8 positions matching TRBD1. The trim removed 5 bases at V and 7 bases at J, leaving 6 bases unmatched. Per the germline V gene, CDR1 is MDHEN and CDR2 is SYDVKM. The CDR3 contains 13 residues. The CDR3 region is CASSPDRVAGYTF. As DNA, the CDR3 is TGTGCCAGCAGTCCGGACAGGGTGGCTGGCTACACCTTC.

J is TRBJ2-3 and V is TRBV11-2, with 8 nucleotides matching TRBD2. V shed 3 bases and J 2 bases; nucleotides not matched to a gene: 7. The CDR3 consists of 16 residues. CDR1 and CDR2 (germline): SGHAT, FQNNGV. The CDR3 protein is CASSFRAGGLTDTQYF. The CDR3 coding sequence is TGTGCCAGCAGCTTTCGGGCGGGGGGACTCACAGATACGCAGTATTTT.

The chain links TRBV5-6 to TRBJ2-1; D uncertain. In germline, CDR1 is SGHDT, CDR2 YYEEEE. Trimming removed 1 base from V and 6 bases from J, with 8 bases in between. This CDR3 is built from 13 residues. The CDR3, as DNA: TGTGCCAGCAGCTTGCAATACGGCAATGAGCAGTTCTTC. The encoded protein is CASSLQYGNEQFF.

The chain combines TRBV6-5 with TRBJ2-7, with D possibly matching TRBD1 (5 bases). The V end was cut by 1 base, the J end by 4 bases, with 14 bases between. The CDR3 runs to 15 residues. Germline V gene data show CDR1 as MNHEY and CDR2 as SVGAGI. CDR3 coding DNA: TGTGCCAGCAGTTACTACGCTGACAGAAATTACGAGCAGTACTTC. Translated: CASSYYADRNYEQYF.